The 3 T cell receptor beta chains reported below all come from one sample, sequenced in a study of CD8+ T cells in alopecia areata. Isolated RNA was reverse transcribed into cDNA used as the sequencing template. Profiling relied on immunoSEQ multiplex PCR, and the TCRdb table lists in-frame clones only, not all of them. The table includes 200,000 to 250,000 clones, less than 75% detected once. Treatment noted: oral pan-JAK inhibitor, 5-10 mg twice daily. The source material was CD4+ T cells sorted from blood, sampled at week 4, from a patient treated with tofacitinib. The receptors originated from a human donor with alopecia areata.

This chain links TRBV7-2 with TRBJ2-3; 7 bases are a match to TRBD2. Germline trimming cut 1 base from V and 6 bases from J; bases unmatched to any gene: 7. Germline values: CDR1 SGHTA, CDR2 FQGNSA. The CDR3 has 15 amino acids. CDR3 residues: CASSLGAGRADTQYF. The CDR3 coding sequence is TGTGCCAGCAGCTTAGGCGCAGGGAGGGCGGATACGCAGTATTTT.

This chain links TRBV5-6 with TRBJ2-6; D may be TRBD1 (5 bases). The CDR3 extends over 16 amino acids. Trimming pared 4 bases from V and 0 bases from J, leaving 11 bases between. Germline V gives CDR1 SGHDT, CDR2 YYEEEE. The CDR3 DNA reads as TGTGCCAGCAGCAGCGACAGAAGCTCTGGGGCCAACGTCCTGACTTTC. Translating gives CASSSDRSSGANVLTF.

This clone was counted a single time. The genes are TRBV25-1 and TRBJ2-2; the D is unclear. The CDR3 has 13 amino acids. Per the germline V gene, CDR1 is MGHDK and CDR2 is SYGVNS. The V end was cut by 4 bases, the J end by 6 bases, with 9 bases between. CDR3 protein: CASSGLMAGELFF. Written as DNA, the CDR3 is TGTGCCAGCAGTGGTCTGATGGCCGGGGAGCTGTTTTTT.